The rows below give T cell receptor beta chains drawn from one sample of a study of blood T cells in healthy people across ages. In TCRdb, the 5' RACE reads were re-called with MiXCR into one record per CDR3 protein. This sample yields approximately 730,000 distinct CDR3 sequences, of which roughly 47% are seen a single time; around a fifth belongs to the top ten. The specimen was blood. These receptors all stem from a woman aged 55-70 years in good health. CDR3s include the opening cysteine and the closing phenylalanine or tryptophan. The order of the fields is CDR3 length, clone size, J gene, D gene, V gene, CDR3 protein, CDR3 DNA. A D gene is named only where the DNA matches it firmly. Clone size is given for some rows only: seen once, a few or many times, or a class if the clone is expanded.

length: 20
size: .
J: TRBJ2-7
D: TRBD2
V: TRBV6-5
CDR3: CASSYLGAGGPKPSSYEQYF
DNA: TGTGCCAGCAGTTACCTAGGAGCGGGAGGGCCCAAACCGAGCTCCTACGAGCAGTACTTC

length: 15
size: few
J: TRBJ2-6
D: .
V: TRBV7-3
CDR3: CASSLRGLGANVLTF
DNA: TGTGCCAGCAGCTTACGGGGTTTAGGGGCCAACGTCCTGACTTTC

length: 14
size: few
J: TRBJ2-3
D: .
V: TRBV9
CDR3: CASSVKGGSDTQYF
DNA: TGTGCCAGCAGCGTAAAGGGGGGCTCAGATACGCAGTATTTT

length: 15
size: .
J: TRBJ2-5
D: .
V: TRBV9
CDR3: CASSVERGDQETQYF
DNA: TGTGCCAGCAGCGTAGAGAGGGGGGACCAAGAGACCCAGTACTTC

length: 16
size: .
J: TRBJ2-3
D: .
V: TRBV25-1
CDR3: CASSEGLGISTDTQYF
DNA: TGTGCCAGCAGTGAAGGTTTAGGAATCAGCACAGATACGCAGTATTTT

length: 13
size: many
J: TRBJ2-1
D: .
V: TRBV7-3
CDR3: CASSSGAYNEQFF
DNA: TGTGCCAGCAGCTCGGGGGCATACAATGAGCAGTTCTTC

length: 14
size: .
J: TRBJ1-1
D: TRBD1
V: TRBV7-9
CDR3: CASSPGGSGLVAFF
DNA: TGTGCCAGCAGCCCAGGGGGGAGCGGGCTGGTAGCTTTCTTT

length: 12
size: many
J: TRBJ2-7
D: .
V: TRBV20-1
CDR3: CSQEGGGPGQYF
DNA: TGCAGTCAGGAGGGTGGAGGCCCCGGGCAGTACTTC

length: 16
size: few
J: TRBJ2-3
D: TRBD2
V: TRBV7-3
CDR3: CASSSRLAGKLDTQYF
DNA: TGTGCCAGCAGCTCACGACTAGCGGGGAAGCTCGATACGCAGTATTTT

length: 14
size: .
J: TRBJ1-1
D: .
V: TRBV10-3
CDR3: CAISESKGNTEAFF
DNA: TGTGCCATCAGTGAGTCGAAGGGGAACACTGAAGCTTTCTTT

length: 16
size: many
J: TRBJ2-5
D: TRBD2
V: TRBV28
CDR3: CASSFLGTSGHNEQYF
DNA: TGTGCCAGCAGTTTCCTCGGGACTAGCGGACACAATGAGCAGTACTTC

length: 15
size: .
J: TRBJ2-1
D: .
V: TRBV5-1
CDR3: CASSLSGASGYEQFF
DNA: TGCGCCAGCAGCTTGTCCGGGGCTTCCGGCTATGAGCAGTTCTTC

length: 11
size: few
J: TRBJ2-5
D: .
V: TRBV20-1
CDR3: CSALYQETQYF
DNA: TGCAGTGCACTGTACCAAGAGACCCAGTACTTC

length: 11
size: many
J: TRBJ2-7
D: .
V: TRBV29-1
CDR3: CSALDSYEQYF
DNA: TGCAGTGCCCTCGATTCCTACGAGCAGTACTTC

length: 15
size: few
J: TRBJ2-7
D: TRBD1
V: TRBV20-1
CDR3: CSARPWTGGPYEQYF
DNA: TGCAGTGCTAGGCCTTGGACAGGGGGTCCCTACGAGCAGTACTTC

length: 13
size: many
J: TRBJ2-7
D: .
V: TRBV20-1
CDR3: CSATSGTRGEQYF
DNA: TGCAGTGCAACGTCCGGGACCCGGGGGGAGCAGTACTTC

length: 16
size: once
J: TRBJ2-2
D: TRBD2
V: TRBV28
CDR3: CASHQAGAVDGGELFF
DNA: TGTGCCAGCCATCAAGCGGGGGCCGTCGACGGCGGGGAGCTGTTTTTT

length: 15
size: many
J: TRBJ2-1
D: TRBD2
V: TRBV9
CDR3: CASSYRGGTYNEQFF
DNA: TGTGCCAGCAGCTACCGGGGGGGCACCTACAATGAGCAGTTCTTC

length: 14
size: .
J: TRBJ1-6
D: TRBD1
V: TRBV6-6
CDR3: CASSRDRGGSPLHF
DNA: TGTGCCAGCAGCCGGGACAGGGGTGGTTCACCCCTCCACTTT

length: 17
size: .
J: TRBJ2-7
D: .
V: TRBV12-3/TRBV12-4
CDR3: CASSHGYGGLTTYEQYF
DNA: TGTGCCAGCAGTCATGGTTATGGGGGACTGACCACCTACGAGCAGTACTTC

length: 14
size: few
J: TRBJ1-6
D: .
V: TRBV6-2/TRBV6-3
CDR3: CASSYEQGLFPLHF
DNA: TGTGCCAGCAGTTACGAACAGGGTCTCTTCCCCCTCCACTTT

length: 15
size: .
J: TRBJ2-4
D: TRBD2
V: TRBV6-2/TRBV6-3
CDR3: CASGGGGLAKNIQYF
DNA: TGTGCCAGCGGCGGCGGGGGGCTGGCCAAAAACATTCAGTACTTC

length: 15
size: .
J: TRBJ1-3
D: .
V: TRBV7-3
CDR3: CASSPSTVSGNTIYF
DNA: TGTGCCAGCAGCCCCTCGACCGTCTCTGGAAACACCATATATTTT

length: 14
size: few
J: TRBJ2-6
D: .
V: TRBV20-1
CDR3: CSARSGVGANVLTF
DNA: TGCAGTGCTAGATCAGGGGTTGGGGCCAACGTCCTGACTTTC

length: 15
size: .
J: TRBJ2-3
D: .
V: TRBV7-8
CDR3: CASSAGQTSTDTQYF
DNA: TGTGCCAGCAGCGCAGGACAGACTAGCACAGATACGCAGTATTTT

length: 15
size: .
J: TRBJ2-3
D: TRBD2
V: TRBV7-8
CDR3: CASSLMGGMRDTQYF
DNA: TGTGCCAGCAGCTTAATGGGAGGGATGCGGGATACGCAGTATTTT

length: 14
size: .
J: TRBJ2-7
D: .
V: TRBV28
CDR3: CASITGTETYEQYF
DNA: TGTGCCAGCATTACCGGGACGGAGACCTACGAGCAGTACTTC

length: 14
size: .
J: TRBJ1-2
D: .
V: TRBV18
CDR3: CASSPPGINYGYTF
DNA: TGTGCCAGCTCACCCCCAGGGATTAACTATGGCTACACCTTC

length: 16
size: .
J: TRBJ1-5
D: .
V: TRBV6-2/TRBV6-3
CDR3: CASSYLGKGSNQPQHF
DNA: TGTGCCAGCAGTTACTTGGGGAAAGGAAGCAATCAGCCCCAGCATTTT

length: 13
size: .
J: TRBJ1-1
D: TRBD1
V: TRBV28
CDR3: CASSSGGQTEAFF
DNA: TGTGCCAGCAGTTCAGGGGGCCAAACTGAAGCTTTCTTT

length: 13
size: .
J: TRBJ2-4
D: TRBD1
V: TRBV6-2/TRBV6-3
CDR3: CAHKDRGRGIQYF
DNA: TGTGCCCACAAGGACAGGGGGCGCGGCATTCAGTACTTC

length: 14
size: .
J: TRBJ1-2
D: .
V: TRBV7-2
CDR3: CASSLASKSYGYTF
DNA: TGTGCCAGCAGCTTAGCGAGCAAAAGCTATGGCTACACCTTC

length: 15
size: .
J: TRBJ1-6
D: TRBD1
V: TRBV7-9
CDR3: CASSTQGAGNSPLHF
DNA: TGTGCCAGCAGCACACAGGGGGCGGGTAATTCACCCCTCCACTTT

length: 15
size: few
J: TRBJ2-3
D: TRBD2
V: TRBV4-1
CDR3: CASSQEGLAGGTQYF
DNA: TGCGCCAGCAGCCAAGAAGGACTAGCGGGGGGAACGCAGTATTTT

length: 13
size: once
J: TRBJ1-2
D: .
V: TRBV10-3
CDR3: CAITYDTYYGYTF
DNA: TGTGCCATCACTTACGACACCTACTATGGCTACACCTTC

length: 13
size: .
J: TRBJ2-7
D: TRBD2
V: TRBV20-1
CDR3: CSAAGTNSYEQYF
DNA: TGCAGTGCTGCCGGGACTAACTCCTACGAGCAGTACTTC

length: 14
size: .
J: TRBJ2-4
D: TRBD1
V: TRBV5-5
CDR3: CASSSLDRKNIQYF
DNA: TGTGCCAGCAGCTCCTTGGACAGGAAAAACATTCAGTACTTC

length: 14
size: few
J: TRBJ1-2
D: TRBD1
V: TRBV27
CDR3: CASTWTGGSYGYTF
DNA: TGTGCCAGCACCTGGACAGGGGGTAGCTATGGCTACACCTTC

length: 15
size: .
J: TRBJ1-1
D: TRBD1
V: TRBV5-1
CDR3: CASSPGTGRATEAFF
DNA: TGCGCCAGCAGCCCCGGGACAGGGAGGGCCACTGAAGCTTTCTTT

length: 13
size: once
J: TRBJ1-4
D: .
V: TRBV4-2
CDR3: CASSQDGDEKLFF
DNA: TGTGCCAGCAGCCAAGACGGTGATGAAAAACTGTTTTTT

length: 14
size: .
J: TRBJ2-7
D: .
V: TRBV6-4
CDR3: CANPRRGHVYEQYF
DNA: TGTGCCAACCCCCGGAGGGGGCACGTCTACGAGCAGTACTTC

length: 13
size: .
J: TRBJ2-7
D: .
V: TRBV6-1
CDR3: CASSEERGYEQYF
DNA: TGTGCCAGCAGTGAAGAGAGAGGTTACGAGCAGTACTTC

length: 17
size: .
J: TRBJ2-1
D: TRBD2
V: TRBV2
CDR3: CASSYTGGGPWLNEQFF
DNA: TGTGCCAGCAGCTACACCGGGGGGGGGCCATGGTTGAATGAGCAGTTCTTC

length: 16
size: many
J: TRBJ2-5
D: .
V: TRBV29-1
CDR3: CSVETRTATGSRTQYF
DNA: TGCAGCGTGGAAACTAGGACCGCGACGGGTTCCAGGACCCAGTACTTC

length: 13
size: few
J: TRBJ2-7
D: .
V: TRBV6-1
CDR3: CASSLMGGYEQYF
DNA: TGTGCCAGCAGCCTCATGGGCGGCTACGAGCAGTACTTC

length: 16
size: few
J: TRBJ2-1
D: TRBD2
V: TRBV20-1
CDR3: CSALQGLAGVANEQFF
DNA: TGCAGTGCCCTACAAGGACTAGCGGGAGTAGCCAATGAGCAGTTCTTC

length: 22
size: .
J: TRBJ2-1
D: .
V: TRBV28
CDR3: CASSFGAWDFRRGRSSYNEQFF
DNA: TGTGCCAGCAGTTTTGGGGCCTGGGACTTCAGGAGGGGTAGGAGCTCCTACAATGAGCAGTTCTTC

length: 16
size: .
J: TRBJ1-4
D: .
V: TRBV20-1
CDR3: CSARDPGGATNEKLFF
DNA: TGCAGTGCTAGAGATCCGGGGGGGGCAACTAATGAAAAACTGTTTTTT